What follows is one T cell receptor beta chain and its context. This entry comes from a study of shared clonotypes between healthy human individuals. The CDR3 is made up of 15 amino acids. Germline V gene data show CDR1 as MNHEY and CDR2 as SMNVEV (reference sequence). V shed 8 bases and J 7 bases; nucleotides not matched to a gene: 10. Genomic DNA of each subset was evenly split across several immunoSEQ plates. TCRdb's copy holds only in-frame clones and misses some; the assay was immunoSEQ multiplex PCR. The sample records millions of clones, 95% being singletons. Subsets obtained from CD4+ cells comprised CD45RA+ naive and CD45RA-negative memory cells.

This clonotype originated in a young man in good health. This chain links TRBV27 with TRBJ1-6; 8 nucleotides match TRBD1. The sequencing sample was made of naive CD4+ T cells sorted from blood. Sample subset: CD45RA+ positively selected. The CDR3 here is CASRLTGATNSPLHF. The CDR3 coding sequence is TGTGCCAGCCGCCTGACAGGGGCAACCAATTCACCCCTCCACTTT.